The 8 T cell receptor beta chains below come from one sample, sequenced in a study of T cell repertoires in cytomegalovirus infection. MiXCR was run by TCRdb on the reads, yielding one entry per CDR3 protein. The sample lists 120,000 to 150,000 distinct CDR3 sequences; roughly 6% were seen once. The sample taken for sequencing was PBMCs. Receptor source: a human donor in good health (CMV status not recorded). Some clones in this sample may be carry-over from other donors' samples.

This clonotype was found many times. The genes are TRBV7-2 and TRBJ2-6, with TRBD1 identical over 8 bases. The CDR3 sequence is 16 residues long. Per the germline V gene, CDR1 is SGHTA and CDR2 is FQGNSA. The ends lost 11 bases at V and 2 bases at J; junction bases unmatched: 11. The CDR3 region is CAGQGYLVTGANVLTF. For the CDR3, the DNA is TGTGCCGGACAGGGCTACCTCGTCACTGGGGCCAACGTCCTGACTTTC. Variable domain in full (rest from reference TRBV7-2 and TRBJ2-6): GAGVSQSPSNKVTEKGKDVELRCDPISGHTALYWYRQSLGQGLEFLIYFQGNSAPDKSGLPSDRFSAERTGGSVSTLTIQRTQQEDSAVYLCAGQGYLVTGANVLTFGAGSRLTVL.

This clonotype has ten or more counts. This rearrangement joins TRBV12-3 or TRBV12-4 to TRBJ2-2; tentative D call: TRBD2 (6 bases). CDR3 length: 17 residues. Trimming left V 6 bases short and J 8 bases short, with 25 bases between. The CDR3 reads CASSPRAGRGRIGELFF. As DNA, the CDR3 is TGTGCCAGCAGCCCCCGGGCGGGGCGCGGTAGGATTGGGGAGCTGTTTTTT.

This sequence joins TRBV18 and TRBJ1-1; no clear D. Trimming shortened V by 4 bases and J by 5 bases, and 20 bases separated the two germline ends. Germline V lookup: CDR1 KGHSH, CDR2 LQKENI. The CDR3 is 16 amino acids. The DNA for the CDR3 is TGTGCCAGCTCACTTGAAGCGGTTGCCGGAGGTACTGAAGCTTTCTTT. It is translated as CASSLEAVAGGTEAFF.

This clonotype was recorded at least ten times. The chain is built from TRBV7-9 and TRBJ2-2; no definite D call. Germline V gives CDR1 SEHNR, CDR2 FQNEAQ (reference sequence). The CDR3 consists of 13 residues. Deletions cut 2 bases from V and 4 bases from J, with 5 bases between. The CDR3 loop reads CASSLTVTGELFF. The CDR3 coding sequence is TGTGCCAGCAGCTTAACTGTCACCGGGGAGCTGTTTTTT.

The table lists this clonotype with a few counts. CDR3 residues: CASSGGDGTEAFF. The CDR3 bases are TGTGCCAGCAGTGGGGGCGACGGAACTGAAGCTTTCTTT. This sequence joins TRBV2 and TRBJ1-1; a weak D match, TRBD1 (5 bases). This CDR3 is built from 13 residues. Trimming left V 4 bases short and J 5 bases short, with 11 bases between. Germline assignment: CDR1 SNHLY and CDR2 FYNNEI.

In this sample, this clonotype turned up a few times. The CDR3 region is CASSRDIREKLFF. The CDR3, as DNA: TGTGCCAGCAGCCGGGATATTAGGGAAAAACTGTTTTTT. The chain uses TRBV5-5 and TRBJ1-4, with D unresolved. V was clipped by 4 bases and J by 8 bases, with 12 bases between them. CDR1 SGHKS and CDR2 YYEKEE come from the germline V gene (reference sequence). The CDR3 loop spans 13 amino acids.

There are many counts of this clonotype. This chain links TRBV11-2 with TRBJ2-3; D not resolved. The germline V and J ends were trimmed by 6 bases and 2 bases, with 9 bases remaining between them. The CDR3 covers 13 residues. Germline values: CDR1 SGHAT, CDR2 FQNNGV. The CDR3 reads CASSHRYTDTQYF. The CDR3 DNA follows: TGTGCCAGCAGTCATCGATACACAGATACGCAGTATTTT.

Ten or more counts support this clonotype. The chain recombines TRBV7-8 with TRBJ2-1; D is perhaps TRBD2 (5 bases). Looked up from germline, CDR1 is SGHVS and CDR2 is FQNEAQ. V was cut by 5 bases and J by 5 bases, with 16 bases left in between. The length of the CDR3 is 15 residues. CDR3 coding DNA: TGTGCCAGCAGCCTCTTGGGAACTAGGGACAATGAGCAGTTCTTC. This encodes CASSLLGTRDNEQFF.